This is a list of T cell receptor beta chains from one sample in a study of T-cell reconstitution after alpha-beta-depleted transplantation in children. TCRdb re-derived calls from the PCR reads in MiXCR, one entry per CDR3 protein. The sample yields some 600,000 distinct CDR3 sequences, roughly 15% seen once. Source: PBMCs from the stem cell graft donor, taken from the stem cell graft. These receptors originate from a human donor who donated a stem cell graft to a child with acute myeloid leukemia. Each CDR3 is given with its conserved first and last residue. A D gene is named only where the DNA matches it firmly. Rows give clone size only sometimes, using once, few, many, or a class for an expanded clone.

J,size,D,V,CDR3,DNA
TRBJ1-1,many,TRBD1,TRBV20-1,CSARFRDRNTEAFF,TGCAGTGCTCGCTTCCGGGACAGGAACACTGAAGCTTTCTTT
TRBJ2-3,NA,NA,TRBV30,CACARGPDTQYF,TGTGCCTGCGCACGAGGCCCAGATACGCAGTATTTT
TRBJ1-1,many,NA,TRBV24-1,CATRGPGSNTEAFF,TGTGCCACCAGGGGCCCTGGCAGCAACACTGAAGCTTTCTTT
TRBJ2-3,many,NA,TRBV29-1,CSVERGQSDTQYF,TGCAGCGTTGAAAGGGGCCAGTCCGATACGCAGTATTTT
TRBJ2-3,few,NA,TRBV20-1,CSARDLRRGAADTQYF,TGCAGTGCTAGAGATCTGAGACGGGGGGCCGCGGATACGCAGTATTTT
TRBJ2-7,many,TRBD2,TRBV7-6,CASSLEGLASEQYF,TGTGCCAGCAGCTTAGAGGGACTAGCGTCTGAGCAGTACTTC
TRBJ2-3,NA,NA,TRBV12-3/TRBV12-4,CASSLNSSDTQYF,TGTGCCAGCAGTTTAAACTCTTCGGATACGCAGTATTTT
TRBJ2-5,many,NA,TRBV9,CASSERPQGQETQYF,TGTGCCAGCAGCGAAAGGCCGCAGGGCCAAGAGACCCAGTACTTC
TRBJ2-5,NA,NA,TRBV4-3,CASSQLNSPKETQYF,TGCGCCAGCAGCCAACTCAACAGCCCGAAAGAGACCCAGTACTTC
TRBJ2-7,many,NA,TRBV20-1,CSARDEGRGSEQYF,TGCAGTGCTAGAGATGAAGGAAGGGGGAGCGAGCAGTACTTC
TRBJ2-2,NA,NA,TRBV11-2,CASSFGGLDSLITGELFF,TGTGCCAGCAGCTTTGGTGGCCTGGACAGCCTAATCACCGGGGAGCTGTTTTTT
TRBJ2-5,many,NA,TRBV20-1,CSALNVSVQETQYF,TGCAGTGCCCTTAACGTAAGCGTCCAAGAGACCCAGTACTTC
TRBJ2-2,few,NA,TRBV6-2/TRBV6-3,CASSPRGSGTGELFF,TGTGCCAGCAGTCCTCGGGGTAGTGGGACCGGGGAGCTGTTTTTT
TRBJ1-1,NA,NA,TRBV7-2,CASSLRPFSRNTEAFF,TGTGCCAGCAGCCTACGGCCTTTTAGCAGGAACACTGAAGCTTTTTTT
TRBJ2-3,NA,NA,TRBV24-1,CATSDLIDTQYF,TGTGCCACCAGTGATTTGATAGATACGCAGTATTTT
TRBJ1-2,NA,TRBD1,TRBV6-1,CASSVGTGASKYGYTF,TGTGCCAGCAGTGTAGGGACAGGGGCTTCTAAATATGGCTACACCTTC
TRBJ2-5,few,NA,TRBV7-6,CASSSTWALQETQYF,TGTGCCAGCAGCTCGACGTGGGCTTTACAAGAGACCCAGTACTTC
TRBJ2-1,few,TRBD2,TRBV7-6,CASSFTSGGENEQFF,TGTGCCAGCAGCTTCACTAGCGGGGGGGAGAATGAGCAGTTCTTC
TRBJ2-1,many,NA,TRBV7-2,CASSLVVQDLPYNEQFF,TGTGCCAGCAGCTTAGTTGTTCAGGATTTACCCTACAATGAGCAGTTCTTC
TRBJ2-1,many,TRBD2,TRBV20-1,CSARKPSGGEGTYNEQFF,TGCAGTGCTAGGAAGCCTAGCGGGGGAGAGGGCACGTACAATGAGCAGTTCTTC
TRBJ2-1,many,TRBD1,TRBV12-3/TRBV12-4,CASSTGDRVYEQFF,TGTGCCAGCAGTACTGGGGACAGGGTGTATGAGCAGTTCTTC
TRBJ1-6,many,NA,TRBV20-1,CSARSPGRESSPLHF,TGCAGTGCTAGATCCCCGGGGAGGGAGTCTTCACCCCTCCACTTT
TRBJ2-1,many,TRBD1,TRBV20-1,CSARWDRAYNEQFF,TGCAGTGCCAGATGGGACAGGGCTTACAATGAGCAGTTCTTC
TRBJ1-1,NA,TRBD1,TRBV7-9,CASRGQGGNTEAFF,TGTGCCAGCAGGGGACAGGGGGGAAACACTGAAGCTTTCTTT